This entry concerns a single T cell receptor beta chain. Trimming removed 2 bases from V and 5 bases from J, with 14 bases in between. The V gene's germline CDR1 is GTSNPN and CDR2 SVGIG (reference sequence). CDR3 length equals 14 residues. Repertoires were generated with immunoSEQ multiplex PCR, while TCRdb's copy carries only in-frame clones and drops some. Among 70,000 to 80,000 clones, roughly 94% were seen once, and the ten largest hold 15% to 18%. These data originate in a study of OX40 agonist ivuxolimab in advanced cancers. Study details: Among those enrolled, mean age was around 60 years (range about 23 to 79) and roughly 84% were male.

The TCR sequence derives from an adult with an advanced solid tumor such as melanoma, head and neck, liver or kidney cancer. The chain carries TRBV30 and TRBJ2-3; TRBD1 is a possible D gene (6 bases). Source: CD4+ or CD8+ T cells sorted from blood, taken in a trial of the OX40 agonist ivuxolimab. The CDR3 region has the DNA TGTGCCTGGAGTCTGGGGGCCGGGGAAGATACGCAGTATTTT. The encoded protein is CAWSLGAGEDTQYF.